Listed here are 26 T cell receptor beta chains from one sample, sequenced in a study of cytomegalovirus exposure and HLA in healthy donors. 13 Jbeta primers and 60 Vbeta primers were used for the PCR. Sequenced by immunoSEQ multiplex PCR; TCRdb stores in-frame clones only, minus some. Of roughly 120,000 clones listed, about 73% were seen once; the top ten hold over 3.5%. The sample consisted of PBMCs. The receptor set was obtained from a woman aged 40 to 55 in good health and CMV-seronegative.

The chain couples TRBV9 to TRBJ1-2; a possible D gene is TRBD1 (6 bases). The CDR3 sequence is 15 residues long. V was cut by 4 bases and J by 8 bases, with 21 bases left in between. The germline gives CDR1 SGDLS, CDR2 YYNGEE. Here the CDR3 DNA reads TGTGCCAGCAGCCCCTTGGACAGTGCCTCGGGGGGCTACACCTTC. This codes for CASSPLDSASGGYTF. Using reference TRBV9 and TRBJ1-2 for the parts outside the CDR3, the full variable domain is DSGVTQTPKHLITATGQRVTLRCSPRSGDLSVYWYQQSLDQGLQFLIQYYNGEERAKGNILERFSAQQFPDLHSELNLSSLELGDSALYFCASSPLDSASGGYTFGSGTRLTVV.

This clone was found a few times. In DNA, the CDR3 is TGTGCCAGCAGCTTAGGCTCCACAGCGGGTACAGATACGCAGTATTTT. The encoded protein is CASSLGSTAGTDTQYF. The chain employs TRBV11-3 and TRBJ2-3; TRBD2 is a possible D gene (6 bases). Trimming shortened V by 1 base and J by 3 bases, and 14 bases separated the two germline ends. Per the germline V gene, CDR1 is SGHNT and CDR2 is YENEEA. The CDR3 is 16 residues long.

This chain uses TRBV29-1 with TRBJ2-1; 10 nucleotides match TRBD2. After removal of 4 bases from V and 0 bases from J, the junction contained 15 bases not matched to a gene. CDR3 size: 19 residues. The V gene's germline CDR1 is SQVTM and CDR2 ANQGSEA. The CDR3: CSVGGASGRGVSSYNEQFF. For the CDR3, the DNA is TGCAGCGTTGGGGGCGCTAGCGGGAGAGGGGTCAGCTCCTACAATGAGCAGTTCTTC.

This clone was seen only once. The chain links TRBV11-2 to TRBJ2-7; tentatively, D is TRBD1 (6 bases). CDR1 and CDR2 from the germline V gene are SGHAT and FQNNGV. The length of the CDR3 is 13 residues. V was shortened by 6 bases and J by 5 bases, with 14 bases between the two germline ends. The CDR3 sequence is CASSTQGVNEQYF. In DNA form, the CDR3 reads TGTGCCAGCAGTACACAGGGAGTAAACGAGCAGTACTTC.

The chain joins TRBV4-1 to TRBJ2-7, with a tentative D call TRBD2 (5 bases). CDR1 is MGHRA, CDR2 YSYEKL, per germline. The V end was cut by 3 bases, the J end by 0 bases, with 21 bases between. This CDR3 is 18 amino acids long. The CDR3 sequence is CASSHFMLGGKSSYEQYF. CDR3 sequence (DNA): TGCGCCAGCAGCCATTTCATGCTCGGAGGAAAAAGCTCCTACGAGCAGTACTTC.

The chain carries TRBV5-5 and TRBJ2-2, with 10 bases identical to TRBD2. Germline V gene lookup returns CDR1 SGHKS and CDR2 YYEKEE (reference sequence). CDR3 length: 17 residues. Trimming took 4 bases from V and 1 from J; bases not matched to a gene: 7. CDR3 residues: CASSASGTSVNTGELFF. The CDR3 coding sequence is TGTGCCAGCAGCGCTTCCGGGACTAGCGTGAACACCGGGGAGCTGTTTTTT.

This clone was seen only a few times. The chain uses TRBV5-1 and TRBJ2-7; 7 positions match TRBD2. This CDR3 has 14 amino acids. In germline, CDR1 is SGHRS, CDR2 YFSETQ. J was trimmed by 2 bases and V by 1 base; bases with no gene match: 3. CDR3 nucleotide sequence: TGCGCCAGCAGCTTGAGCGGGAAGCCCTACGAGCAGTACTTC. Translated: CASSLSGKPYEQYF.

CDR3 coding DNA: TGTGCCAGTAGTCCAGACAGGGGGAGGTATGGCTACACCTTC. Translating gives CASSPDRGRYGYTF. The chain recombines TRBV19 with TRBJ1-2, with 9 bases fitting TRBD1. There are 14 residues in the CDR3. Germline V gives CDR1 LNHDA, CDR2 SQIVND (reference sequence). Trimming removed 5 bases from V and 5 bases from J; junction bases left unmatched: 6.

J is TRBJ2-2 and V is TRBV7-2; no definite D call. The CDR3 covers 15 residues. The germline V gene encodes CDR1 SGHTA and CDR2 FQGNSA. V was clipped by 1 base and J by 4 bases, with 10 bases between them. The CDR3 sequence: CASSLESVRTGELFF. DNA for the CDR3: TGTGCCAGCAGCTTAGAATCAGTTCGCACCGGGGAGCTGTTTTTT.

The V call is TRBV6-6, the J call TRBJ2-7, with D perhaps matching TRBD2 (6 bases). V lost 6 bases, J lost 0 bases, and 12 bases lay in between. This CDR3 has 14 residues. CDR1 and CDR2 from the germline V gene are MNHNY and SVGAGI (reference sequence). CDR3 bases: TGTGCCAGCAGCCCCCCCGGGAGCTCCTACGAGCAGTACTTC. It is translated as CASSPPGSSYEQYF.

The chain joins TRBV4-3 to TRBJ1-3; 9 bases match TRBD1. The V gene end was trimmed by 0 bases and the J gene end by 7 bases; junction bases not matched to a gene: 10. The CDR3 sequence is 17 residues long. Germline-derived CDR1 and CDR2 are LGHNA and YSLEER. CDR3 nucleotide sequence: TGCGCCAGCAGCCAAGATGGGACAGGGACCTCCGGGAACACCATATATTTT. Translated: CASSQDGTGTSGNTIYF.

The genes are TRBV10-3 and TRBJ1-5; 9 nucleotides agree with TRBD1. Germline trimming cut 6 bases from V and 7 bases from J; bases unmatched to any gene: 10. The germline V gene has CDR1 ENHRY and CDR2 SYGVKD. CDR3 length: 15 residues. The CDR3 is CAISRTGDITQPQHF. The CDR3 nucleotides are TGTGCCATCAGCCGGACAGGGGATATTACACAGCCCCAGCATTTT.

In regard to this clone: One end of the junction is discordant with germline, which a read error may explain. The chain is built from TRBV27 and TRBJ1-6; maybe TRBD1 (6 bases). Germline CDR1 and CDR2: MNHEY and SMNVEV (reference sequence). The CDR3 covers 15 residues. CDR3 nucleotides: TGTGCCGGCAGTTTAGGGCCAGGGGATAATTCACCCCTCCACTTT. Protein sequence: CAGSLGPGDNSPLHF.

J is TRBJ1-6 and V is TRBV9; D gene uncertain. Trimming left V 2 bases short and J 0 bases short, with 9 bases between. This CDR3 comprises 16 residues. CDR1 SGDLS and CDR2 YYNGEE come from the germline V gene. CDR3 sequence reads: CASSVLASSYNSPLHF. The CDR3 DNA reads TGTGCCAGCAGCGTTCTAGCGAGCTCCTATAATTCACCCCTCCACTTT.

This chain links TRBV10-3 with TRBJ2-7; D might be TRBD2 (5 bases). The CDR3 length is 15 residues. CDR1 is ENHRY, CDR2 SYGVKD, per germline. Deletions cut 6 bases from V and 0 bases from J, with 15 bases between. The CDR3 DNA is TGTGCCATCAGAGACCACGGAGGCGACTCCTACGAGCAGTACTTC. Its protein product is CAIRDHGGDSYEQYF.

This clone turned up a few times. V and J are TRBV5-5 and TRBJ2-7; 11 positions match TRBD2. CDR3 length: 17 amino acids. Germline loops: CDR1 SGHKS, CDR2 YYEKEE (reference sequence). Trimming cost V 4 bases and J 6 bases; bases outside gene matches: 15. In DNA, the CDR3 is TGTGCCAGCAGCGTCTTGGGACTAGCGGAAAAGGGGAGCGAGCAGTACTTC. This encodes CASSVLGLAEKGSEQYF.

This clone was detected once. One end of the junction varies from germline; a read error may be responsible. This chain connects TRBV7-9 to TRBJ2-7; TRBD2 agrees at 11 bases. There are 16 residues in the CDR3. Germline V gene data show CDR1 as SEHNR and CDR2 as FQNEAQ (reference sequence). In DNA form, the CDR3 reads TGTTCCAGCAGCTCCTTGACTAGCGGGACCCCCTACGAGCAGTACTTC. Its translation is CSSSSLTSGTPYEQYF.

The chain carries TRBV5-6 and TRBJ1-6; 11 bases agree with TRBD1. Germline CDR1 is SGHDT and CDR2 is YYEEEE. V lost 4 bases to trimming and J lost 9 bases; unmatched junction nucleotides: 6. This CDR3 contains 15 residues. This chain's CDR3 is CASSQDRGLGSPLHF. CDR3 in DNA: TGTGCCAGCAGCCAGGACAGGGGGCTTGGTTCACCCCTCCACTTT.

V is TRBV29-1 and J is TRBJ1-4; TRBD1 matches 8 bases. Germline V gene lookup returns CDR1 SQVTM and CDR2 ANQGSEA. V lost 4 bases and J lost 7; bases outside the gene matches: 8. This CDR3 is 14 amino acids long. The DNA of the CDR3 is TGCAGCGTTGGGGGAGGACAGGGCGGTGAAAAACTGTTTTTT. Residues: CSVGGGQGGEKLFF.

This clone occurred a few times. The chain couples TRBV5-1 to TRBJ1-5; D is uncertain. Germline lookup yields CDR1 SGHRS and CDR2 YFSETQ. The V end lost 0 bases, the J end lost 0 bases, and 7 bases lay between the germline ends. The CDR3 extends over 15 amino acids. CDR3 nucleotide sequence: TGCGCCAGCAGCTTGGTCCCAGATAGCAATCAGCCCCAGCATTTT. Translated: CASSLVPDSNQPQHF.

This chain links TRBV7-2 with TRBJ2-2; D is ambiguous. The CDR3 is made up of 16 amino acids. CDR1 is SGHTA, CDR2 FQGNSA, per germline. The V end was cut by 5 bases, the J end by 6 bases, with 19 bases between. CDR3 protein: CASSQRPLGGPGELFF. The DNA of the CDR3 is TGTGCCAGCAGCCAAAGGCCCCTCGGCGGCCCCGGGGAGCTGTTTTTT.

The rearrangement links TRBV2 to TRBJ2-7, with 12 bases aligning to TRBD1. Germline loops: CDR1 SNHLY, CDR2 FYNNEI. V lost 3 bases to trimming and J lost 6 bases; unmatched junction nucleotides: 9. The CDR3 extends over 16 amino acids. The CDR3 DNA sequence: TGTGCCAGCAGTGACGGGACAGGGGGCCGGGTAGGCGAGCAGTACTTC. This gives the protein CASSDGTGGRVGEQYF.

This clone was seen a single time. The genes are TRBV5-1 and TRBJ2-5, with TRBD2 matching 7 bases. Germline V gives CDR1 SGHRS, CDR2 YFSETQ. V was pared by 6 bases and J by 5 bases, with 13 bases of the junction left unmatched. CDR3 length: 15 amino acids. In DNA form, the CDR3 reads TGCGCCAGCAACCCTCCAGCGGGGTTGGCCGAGACCCAGTACTTC. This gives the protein CASNPPAGLAETQYF.

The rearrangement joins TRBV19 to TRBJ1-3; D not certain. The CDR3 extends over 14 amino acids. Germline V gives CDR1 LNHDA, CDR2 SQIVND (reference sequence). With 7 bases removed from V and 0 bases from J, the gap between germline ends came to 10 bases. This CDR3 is CASIAGRSGNTIYF. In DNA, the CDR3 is TGTGCCAGTATCGCGGGTCGCTCTGGAAACACCATATATTTT.

The CDR3 DNA reads as TGTGCCATCAGCCCTACGGGGACTACTGAAGCTTTCTTT. It translates to CAISPTGTTEAFF. The chain recombines TRBV10-3 with TRBJ1-1, with a tentative D call TRBD1 (5 bases). Trimming left V 6 bases short and J 5 bases short, with 13 bases between. This CDR3 region has 13 residues. CDR1 and CDR2 from the germline V gene are ENHRY and SYGVKD.

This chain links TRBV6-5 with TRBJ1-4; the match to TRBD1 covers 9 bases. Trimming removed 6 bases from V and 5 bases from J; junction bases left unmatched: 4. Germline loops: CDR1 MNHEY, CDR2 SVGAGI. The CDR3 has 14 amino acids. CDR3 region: CASSWDRVNEKLFF. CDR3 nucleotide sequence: TGTGCCAGCAGCTGGGACAGGGTGAATGAAAAACTGTTTTTT.